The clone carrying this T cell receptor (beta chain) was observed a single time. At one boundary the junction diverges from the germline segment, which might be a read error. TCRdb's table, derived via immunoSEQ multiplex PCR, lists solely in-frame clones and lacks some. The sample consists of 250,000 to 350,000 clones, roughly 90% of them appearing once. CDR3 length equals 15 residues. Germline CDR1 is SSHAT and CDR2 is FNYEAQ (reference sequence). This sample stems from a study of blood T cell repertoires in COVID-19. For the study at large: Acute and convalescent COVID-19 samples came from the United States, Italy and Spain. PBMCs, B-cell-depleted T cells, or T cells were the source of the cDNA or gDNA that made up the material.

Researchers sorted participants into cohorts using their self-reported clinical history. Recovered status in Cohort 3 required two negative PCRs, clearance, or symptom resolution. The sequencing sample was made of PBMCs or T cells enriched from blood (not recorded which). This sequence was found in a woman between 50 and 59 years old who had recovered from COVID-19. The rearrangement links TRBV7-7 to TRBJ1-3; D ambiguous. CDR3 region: CASSLSHLSGNTIYF. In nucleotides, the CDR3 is TGTGCTAGCAGCTTATCACACCTCTCTGGAAACACCATATATTTT. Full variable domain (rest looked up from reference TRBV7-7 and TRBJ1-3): GAGVSQSPRYKVTKRGQDVTLRCDPISSHATLYWYQQALGQGPEFLTYFNYEAQPDKSGLPSDRFSAERPEGSISTLTIQRTEQRDSAMYRCASSLSHLSGNTIYFGEGSWLTVV.